The rows below give T cell receptor beta chains drawn from one sample of a study of blood T cell repertoires in COVID-19. Clones were read by immunoSEQ multiplex PCR, and TCRdb kept only the in-frame ones, dropping some. The data contain over 250,000 clones, 65% to 90% of them seen just once; the ten biggest clones take up about 14%. Sequencing was done on a sample of peripheral blood. These TCRs come from a human donor in a cohort sampled during active COVID-19. Both conserved end residues are part of each CDR3. Fields, in order: CDR3 length, V gene, D gene, J gene, clone size, CDR3 protein, CDR3 DNA. D genes are given only for firm matches. Clone size is not always given. Where it is, it says once, few, many or a class for expanded clones.

>15|TRBV28|TRBD2|TRBJ2-5|.
CASSSSGRVGETQYF
TGTGCCAGCAGTTCTAGCGGGAGGGTCGGCGAGACCCAGTACTTC
>13|TRBV19|.|TRBJ2-1|.
CASSISGPYEQFF
TGTGCCAGTAGTATTAGTGGGCCCTATGAGCAGTTCTTC
>16|TRBV4-1|.|TRBJ1-4|.
CASSQVGKQANEKLFF
TGCGCCAGCAGCCAAGTTGGGAAACAGGCTAATGAAAAACTGTTTTTT
>17|TRBV3-1/TRBV3-2|TRBD2|TRBJ2-3|.
CASSQDLLAGGIDTQYF
TGTGCCAGCAGCCAAGACCTCCTAGCGGGAGGCATCGATACGCAGTATTTT
>15|TRBV3-1/TRBV3-2|TRBD1|TRBJ1-4|.
CASSLIGTGNEKLFF
TGTGCCAGCAGCCTTATTGGGACAGGCAATGAAAAACTGTTTTTT
>14|TRBV27|TRBD2|TRBJ2-7|once
CASKRTSGPYEQYF
TGTGCCAGCAAGAGAACTAGCGGCCCCTACGAGCAGTACTTC
>13|TRBV28|.|TRBJ2-1|few
CASSLTRANEQFF
TGTGCCAGCAGTTTAACCAGGGCCAATGAGCAGTTCTTC
>14|TRBV28|TRBD2|TRBJ2-1|.
CATKVAGGYNEQFF
TGTGCCACCAAAGTAGCGGGAGGCTACAATGAGCAGTTCTTC
>14|TRBV18|.|TRBJ2-5|.
CASSLTGSWETQYF
TGTGCCAGCTCGTTAACAGGGTCTTGGGAGACCCAGTACTTC
>13|TRBV18|.|TRBJ1-1|few
CASSPPSEIEAFF
TGTGCCAGCTCACCCCCCTCGGAGATTGAAGCTTTCTTT
>15|TRBV28|TRBD1|TRBJ1-5|once
CASSQGQGGNQPQHF
TGTGCCAGCAGCCAGGGACAGGGTGGCAATCAGCCCCAGCATTTT
>15|TRBV7-9|TRBD1|TRBJ2-5|.
CASSPGQGAGETQYF
TGTGCCAGCAGCCCGGGACAGGGGGCTGGGGAGACCCAGTACTTC
>16|TRBV4-1|TRBD2|TRBJ2-7|.
CASSQRGGDFAYEQYF
TGCGCCAGCAGCCAACGTGGGGGGGACTTCGCCTACGAGCAGTACTTC
>15|TRBV27|TRBD1|TRBJ2-7|.
CASSQSGTVSYEQYF
TGTGCCAGCAGCCAATCCGGGACAGTCTCCTACGAGCAGTACTTC
>14|TRBV3-1/TRBV3-2|.|TRBJ2-1|.
CASSQDLSHNEQFF
TGTGCCAGCAGCCAAGATCTATCGCACAATGAGCAGTTCTTC
>14|TRBV28|TRBD1|TRBJ2-1|.
CASSLQLQGNEQFF
TGTGCCAGCAGTTTACAATTACAGGGGAATGAGCAGTTCTTC
>16|TRBV7-3|.|TRBJ2-2|few
CASSLGPVVDTGELFF
TGTGCCAGCAGCTTAGGTCCAGTGGTTGACACCGGGGAGCTGTTTTTT
>16|TRBV4-1|TRBD2|TRBJ2-7|once
CASSQRASLAGGEQYF
TGCGCCAGCAGCCAAAGGGCCAGTCTAGCGGGAGGCGAGCAGTACTTC
>15|TRBV11-2|TRBD1|TRBJ2-7|.
CASSRTGSRNDAQYF
TGTGCCAGCAGCCGGACAGGGTCCCGAAACGACGCGCAGTACTTC
>15|TRBV3-1/TRBV3-2|.|TRBJ1-4|few
CASSQDPTENEKLFF
TGTGCCAGCAGCCAAGATCCGACAGAAAATGAAAAACTGTTTTTT
>20|TRBV4-1|.|TRBJ1-1|.
CASRQFMVGGGSRVNTEAFF
TGCGCCAGCAGACAATTCATGGTAGGGGGTGGGAGTCGGGTGAACACTGAAGCTTTCTTT
>14|TRBV27|TRBD2|TRBJ2-7|.
CASRLYRTSLEQYF
TGTGCCAGCAGGCTATATAGGACTAGTCTCGAGCAGTACTTC
>18|TRBV28|TRBD1|TRBJ1-2|once
CASSQADRGWKRGYGYTF
TGTGCCAGCAGCCAAGCGGACAGGGGGTGGAAAAGAGGCTATGGCTACACCTTC
>15|TRBV29-1|TRBD1|TRBJ1-2|.
CSVLTGGAPGYGYTF
TGCAGCGTCCTGACAGGGGGCGCCCCGGGATACGGCTACACCTTC
>15|TRBV4-2|.|TRBJ2-5|.
CASSPHPRGQETQYF
TGTGCCAGCAGCCCCCACCCCAGGGGACAAGAGACCCAGTACTTC
>15|TRBV5-1|TRBD1|TRBJ1-2|.
CASSPNSGQGRGYTF
TGCGCCAGCAGCCCAAATTCGGGACAGGGGAGAGGCTACACCTTC
>17|TRBV4-1|.|TRBJ2-2|.
CASSQELQPAGPGELFF
TGCGCCAGCAGCCAAGAACTACAGCCCGCGGGTCCCGGGGAGCTGTTTTTT
>16|TRBV7-6|TRBD2|TRBJ2-7|.
CASSLGPGLDLGEQYF
TGTGCCAGCAGCTTAGGGCCGGGACTAGACCTCGGGGAGCAGTACTTC
>12|TRBV10-1|.|TRBJ2-1|.
CASSESGGEQFF
TGCGCCAGCAGTGAGTCGGGGGGAGAGCAGTTCTTC
>12|TRBV28|TRBD1|TRBJ1-1|.
CASLTGGKKAFF
TGTGCCAGCTTGACAGGGGGCAAGAAAGCTTTCTTT
>15|TRBV6-4|TRBD1|TRBJ2-3|.
CASSQTGIKTDTQYF
TGTGCCAGCAGTCAGACAGGGATCAAGACAGATACGCAGTATTTT
>16|TRBV3-1/TRBV3-2|.|TRBJ1-6|.
CASSQIRAGNNSPLHF
TGTGCCAGCAGCCAGATTAGGGCAGGGAATAATTCACCCCTCCACTTT
>16|TRBV7-8|.|TRBJ2-5|.
CASSQRGQANQETQYF
TGTGCCAGCAGCCAGCGGGGACAGGCTAACCAAGAGACCCAGTACTTC
>11|TRBV2|.|TRBJ2-7|.
CASEALYEQYF
TGTGCCAGCGAAGCTCTCTACGAGCAGTACTTC
>13|TRBV5-8|TRBD1|TRBJ2-7|.
CASSYRDRNEQYF
TGTGCCAGCAGCTACCGGGACAGAAACGAGCAGTACTTC
>16|TRBV4-1|.|TRBJ2-3|.
CASSQDPPGSTDTQYF
TGCGCCAGCAGCCAAGATCCCCCGGGGAGCACAGATACGCAGTATTTT
>14|TRBV19|TRBD2|TRBJ2-3|few
CASSLRLAGDTQYF
TGTGCCAGTAGTCTACGACTAGCGGGAGATACGCAGTATTTT
>17|TRBV7-8|TRBD2|TRBJ2-1|.
CASRGTSGGVSYNEQFF
TGTGCCAGCAGAGGGACTAGCGGGGGGGTCTCCTACAATGAGCAGTTCTTC
>15|TRBV6-6|.|TRBJ1-6|few
CASSRMGGLASPLHF
TGTGCCAGCAGTCGTATGGGGGGGCTAGCATCACCCCTCCACTTT
>12|TRBV7-9|.|TRBJ1-5|once
CASSGGSQPQHF
TGTGCCAGCAGCGGAGGTTCTCAGCCCCAGCATTTT
>14|TRBV18|.|TRBJ2-7|.
CASSPRQFTYEQYF
TGTGCCAGCTCACCCAGGCAGTTTACCTACGAGCAGTACTTC
>10|TRBV20-1|.|TRBJ2-5|.
CSASYETQYF
TGCAGTGCTAGTTATGAGACCCAGTACTTC
>15|TRBV7-9|TRBD1|TRBJ2-3|.
CATSTGEWSTDTQYF
TGTGCCACCTCGACAGGGGAGTGGAGCACAGATACGCAGTATTTT
>16|TRBV5-1|.|TRBJ2-2|.
CASTDRGLMGTGELFF
TGCGCCAGCACCGACCGGGGTTTAATGGGAACCGGGGAGCTGTTTTTT
>16|TRBV6-1|TRBD2|TRBJ2-3|.
CASSELVAGSTDTQYF
TGTGCCAGCAGTGAGCTCGTAGCGGGAAGCACAGATACGCAGTATTTT
>13|TRBV12-3/TRBV12-4|.|TRBJ1-6|once
CASSLRENSPLHF
TGTGCCAGCAGTTTAAGAGAAAATTCACCCCTCCACTTT
>13|TRBV19|.|TRBJ2-7|.
CASSIGGAYEQYF
TGTGCCAGTAGTATAGGCGGGGCCTACGAGCAGTACTTC
>16|TRBV5-4|.|TRBJ2-7|once
CASFGPKGTNSYEQYF
TGTGCCAGTTTCGGACCGAAAGGGACAAACTCCTACGAGCAGTACTTC
>17|TRBV5-6|TRBD2|TRBJ2-7|.
CASSLYSGRALLHEQYF
TGTGCCAGCAGCCTGTATAGCGGGAGGGCCCTATTGCACGAGCAGTACTTC
>15|TRBV27|TRBD1|TRBJ2-3|.
CASSPRTGVADTQYF
TGTGCCAGCAGTCCCAGGACAGGGGTGGCAGATACGCAGTATTTT
>13|TRBV30|.|TRBJ2-2|.
CAWISRYTGELFF
TGTGCCTGGATTAGCCGTTACACCGGGGAGCTGTTTTTT
>16|TRBV11-2|TRBD1|TRBJ1-6|.
CASSLGGGQGYSPLHF
TGTGCCAGCAGCTTAGGGGGGGGACAGGGGTATTCACCCCTCCACTTT
>16|TRBV19|.|TRBJ2-7|.
CASSISGLPNLSEQYF
TGTGCCAGTAGTATTTCTGGACTACCGAATTTATCCGAGCAGTACTTC
>12|TRBV5-8|.|TRBJ2-3|.
CASSLVPDTQYF
TGTGCCAGCAGCCTCGTTCCGGATACGCAGTATTTT
>18|TRBV23-1|.|TRBJ2-2|.
CASSQLICQRRETGELFF
TGCGCCAGCAGTCAATTAATCTGTCAGCGGAGGGAAACCGGGGAGCTGTTTTTT
>13|TRBV12-3/TRBV12-4|.|TRBJ2-2|.
CASSFRFNGELFF
TGTGCCAGCAGTTTCCGTTTTAACGGGGAGCTGTTTTTT
>15|TRBV9|.|TRBJ2-7|.
CASSVSPSTSYEQYF
TGTGCCAGCAGCGTATCCCCTAGCACCTCCTACGAGCAGTACTTC
>15|TRBV3-1/TRBV3-2|TRBD1|TRBJ1-1|few
CASSQPTGGNTEAFF
TGTGCCAGCAGCCAACCCACAGGGGGCAACACTGAAGCTTTCTTT
>14|TRBV6-5|.|TRBJ2-4|.
CASRRDLAKNIQYF
TGTGCCAGCAGGAGAGATCTAGCCAAAAACATTCAGTACTTC
>15|TRBV7-2|TRBD1|TRBJ2-7|.
CASSPDRGFSYEQYF
TGTGCCAGCAGCCCTGACAGGGGGTTCTCCTACGAGCAGTACTTC